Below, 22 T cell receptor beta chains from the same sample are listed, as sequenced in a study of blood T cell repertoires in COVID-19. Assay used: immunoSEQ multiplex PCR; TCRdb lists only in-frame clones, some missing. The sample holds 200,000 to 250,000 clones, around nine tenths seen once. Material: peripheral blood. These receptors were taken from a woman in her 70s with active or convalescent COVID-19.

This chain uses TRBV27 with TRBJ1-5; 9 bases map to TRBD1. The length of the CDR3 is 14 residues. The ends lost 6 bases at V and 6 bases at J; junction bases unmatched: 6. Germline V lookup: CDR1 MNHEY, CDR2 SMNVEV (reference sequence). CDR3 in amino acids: CASRLQGAGQPQHF. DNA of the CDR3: TGTGCCAGCAGGCTACAGGGGGCAGGTCAGCCCCAGCATTTT.

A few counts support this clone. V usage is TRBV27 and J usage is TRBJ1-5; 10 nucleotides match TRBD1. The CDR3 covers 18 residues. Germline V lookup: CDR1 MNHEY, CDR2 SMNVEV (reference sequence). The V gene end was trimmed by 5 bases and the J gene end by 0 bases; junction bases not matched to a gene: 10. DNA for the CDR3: TGTGCCAGCAGTCATGGACAGGGGGGGTTATATAGCAATCAGCCCCAGCATTTT. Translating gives CASSHGQGGLYSNQPQHF.

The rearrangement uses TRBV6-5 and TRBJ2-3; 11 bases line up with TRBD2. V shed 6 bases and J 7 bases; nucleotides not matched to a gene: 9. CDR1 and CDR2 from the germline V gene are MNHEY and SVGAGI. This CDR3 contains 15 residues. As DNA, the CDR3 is TGTGCCAGCAGACCTAGCGGGGGGTCCAAATATACGCAGTATTTT. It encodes CASRPSGGSKYTQYF.

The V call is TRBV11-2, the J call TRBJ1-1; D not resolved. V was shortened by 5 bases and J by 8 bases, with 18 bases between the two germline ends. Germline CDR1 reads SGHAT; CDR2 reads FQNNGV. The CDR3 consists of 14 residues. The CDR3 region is CASSPPSLAPEAFF. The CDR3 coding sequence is TGTGCCAGCAGCCCACCCTCCCTAGCCCCCGAAGCTTTCTTT.

CDR3 residues: CASSLHQGTDTQYF. The CDR3 DNA reads TGCGCCAGCAGCTTGCATCAGGGCACAGATACGCAGTATTTT. J is TRBJ2-3 and V is TRBV5-1; D is uncertain. In germline, CDR1 is SGHRS, CDR2 YFSETQ. The CDR3 extends over 14 amino acids. V was clipped by 1 base and J by 1 base, with 7 bases between them.

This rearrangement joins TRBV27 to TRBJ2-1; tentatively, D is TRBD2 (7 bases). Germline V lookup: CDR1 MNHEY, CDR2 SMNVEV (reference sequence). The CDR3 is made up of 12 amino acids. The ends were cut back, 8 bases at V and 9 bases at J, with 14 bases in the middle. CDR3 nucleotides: TGTGCCAGCTCCTGGGGGGGCACTGAGCAGTTCTTC. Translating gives CASSWGGTEQFF.

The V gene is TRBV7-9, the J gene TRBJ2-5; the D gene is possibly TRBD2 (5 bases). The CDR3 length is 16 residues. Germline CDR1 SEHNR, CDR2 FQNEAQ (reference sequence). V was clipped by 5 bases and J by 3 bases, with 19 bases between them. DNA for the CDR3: TGTGCCAGCAGCGGAGGAGGCCCGCCGAAAGAAGAGACCCAGTACTTC. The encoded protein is CASSGGGPPKEETQYF.

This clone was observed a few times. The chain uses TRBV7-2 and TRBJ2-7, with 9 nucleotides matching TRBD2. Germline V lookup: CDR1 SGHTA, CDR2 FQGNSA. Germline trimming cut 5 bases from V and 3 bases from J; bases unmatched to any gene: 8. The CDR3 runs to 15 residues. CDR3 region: CASSERAGGLYEQYF. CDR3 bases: TGTGCCAGCAGCGAAAGGGCGGGGGGGCTCTACGAGCAGTACTTC. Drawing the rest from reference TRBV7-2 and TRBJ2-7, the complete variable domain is GAGVSQSPSNKVTEKGKDVELRCDPISGHTALYWYRQSLGQGLEFLIYFQGNSAPDKSGLPSDRFSAERTGGSVSTLTIQRTQQEDSAVYLCASSERAGGLYEQYFGPGTRLTVT.

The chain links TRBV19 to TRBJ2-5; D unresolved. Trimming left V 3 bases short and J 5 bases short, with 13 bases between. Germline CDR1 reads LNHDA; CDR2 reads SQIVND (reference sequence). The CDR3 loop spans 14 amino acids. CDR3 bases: TGTGCCAGTAGTATCCGCGGCTCTTGGGAGACCCAGTACTTC. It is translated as CASSIRGSWETQYF.

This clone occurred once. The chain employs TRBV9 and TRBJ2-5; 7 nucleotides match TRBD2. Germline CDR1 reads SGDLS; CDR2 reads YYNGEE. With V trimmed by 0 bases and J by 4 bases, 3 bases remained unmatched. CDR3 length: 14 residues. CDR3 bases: TGTGCCAGCAGCGTAGGAGGGAGGGGAGAGACCCAGTACTTC. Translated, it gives CASSVGGRGETQYF.

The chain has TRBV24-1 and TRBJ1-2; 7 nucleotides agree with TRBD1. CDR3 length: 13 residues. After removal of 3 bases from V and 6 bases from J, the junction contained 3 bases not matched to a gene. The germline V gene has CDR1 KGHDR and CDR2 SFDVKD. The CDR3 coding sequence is TGTGCCACCAGTGATGACAGGGAGCATGGCTACACCTTC. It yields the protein CATSDDREHGYTF.

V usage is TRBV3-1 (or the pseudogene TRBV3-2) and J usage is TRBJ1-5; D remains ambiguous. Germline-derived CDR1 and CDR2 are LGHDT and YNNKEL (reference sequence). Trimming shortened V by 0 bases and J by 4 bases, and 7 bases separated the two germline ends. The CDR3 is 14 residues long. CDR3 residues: CASSQDSENQPQHF. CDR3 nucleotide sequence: TGTGCCAGCAGCCAAGATTCCGAGAATCAGCCCCAGCATTTT.

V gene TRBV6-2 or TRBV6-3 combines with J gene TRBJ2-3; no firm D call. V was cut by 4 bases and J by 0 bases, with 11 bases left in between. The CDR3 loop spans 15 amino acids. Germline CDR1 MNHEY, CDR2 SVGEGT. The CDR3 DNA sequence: TGTGCCAGCAGTTCGGTCATCGCTAGCACAGATACGCAGTATTTT. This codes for CASSSVIASTDTQYF.

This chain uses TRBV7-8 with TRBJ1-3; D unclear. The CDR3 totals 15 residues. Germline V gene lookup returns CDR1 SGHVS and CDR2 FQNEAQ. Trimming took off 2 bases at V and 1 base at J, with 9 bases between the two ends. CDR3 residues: CASSLNPVSGNTIYF. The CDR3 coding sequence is TGTGCCAGCAGCTTAAATCCAGTGTCTGGAAACACCATATATTTT.

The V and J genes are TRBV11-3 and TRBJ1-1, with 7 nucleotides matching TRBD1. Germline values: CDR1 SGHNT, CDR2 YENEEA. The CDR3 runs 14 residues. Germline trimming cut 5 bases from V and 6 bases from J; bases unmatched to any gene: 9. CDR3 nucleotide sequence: TGTGCCAGCAGCGAGCACAGGGGAAGTTCTGAAGCTTTCTTT. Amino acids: CASSEHRGSSEAFF.

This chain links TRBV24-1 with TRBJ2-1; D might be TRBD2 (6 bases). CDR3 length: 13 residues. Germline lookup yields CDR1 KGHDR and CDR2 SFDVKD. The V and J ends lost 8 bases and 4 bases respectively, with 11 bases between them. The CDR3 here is CATTPGGYNEQFF. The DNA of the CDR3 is TGTGCCACCACCCCTGGGGGGTACAATGAGCAGTTCTTC.

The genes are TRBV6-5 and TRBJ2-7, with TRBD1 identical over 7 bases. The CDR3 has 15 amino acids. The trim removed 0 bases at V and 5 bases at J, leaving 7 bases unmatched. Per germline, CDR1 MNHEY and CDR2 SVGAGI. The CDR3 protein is CASSYSPRGYDEQYF. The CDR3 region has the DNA TGTGCCAGCAGTTACTCTCCCAGGGGGTACGACGAGCAGTACTTC.

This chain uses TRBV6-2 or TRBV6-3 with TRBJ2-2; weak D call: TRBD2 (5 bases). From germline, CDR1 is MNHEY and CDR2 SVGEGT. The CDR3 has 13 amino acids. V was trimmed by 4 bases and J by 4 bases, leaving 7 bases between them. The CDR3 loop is CASSFAGTGELFF. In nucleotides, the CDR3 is TGTGCCAGCAGTTTCGCGGGCACCGGGGAGCTGTTTTTT.

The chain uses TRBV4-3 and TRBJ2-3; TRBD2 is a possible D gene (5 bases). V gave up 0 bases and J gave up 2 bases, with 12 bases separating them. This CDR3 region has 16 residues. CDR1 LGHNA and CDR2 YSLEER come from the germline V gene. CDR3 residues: CASSQDLAPDTDTQYF. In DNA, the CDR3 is TGCGCCAGCAGCCAAGATTTAGCGCCTGACACAGATACGCAGTATTTT.

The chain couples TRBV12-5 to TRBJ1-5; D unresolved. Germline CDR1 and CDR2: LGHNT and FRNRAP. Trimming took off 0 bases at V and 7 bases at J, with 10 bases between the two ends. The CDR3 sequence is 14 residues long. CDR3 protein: CASGLVPWQQPQHF. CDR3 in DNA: TGTGCTAGTGGTTTGGTACCGTGGCAACAGCCCCAGCATTTT. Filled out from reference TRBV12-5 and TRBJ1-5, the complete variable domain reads DARVTQTPRHKVTEMGQEVTMRCQPILGHNTVFWYRQTMMQGLELLAYFRNRAPLDDSGMPKDRFSAEMPDATLATLKIQPSEPRDSAVYFCASGLVPWQQPQHFGDGTRLSIL.

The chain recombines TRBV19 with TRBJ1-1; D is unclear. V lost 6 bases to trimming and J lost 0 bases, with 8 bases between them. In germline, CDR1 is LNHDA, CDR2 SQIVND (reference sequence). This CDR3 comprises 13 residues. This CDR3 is CASRNGLNTEAFF. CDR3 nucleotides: TGTGCCAGTAGGAATGGGCTGAACACTGAAGCTTTCTTT.

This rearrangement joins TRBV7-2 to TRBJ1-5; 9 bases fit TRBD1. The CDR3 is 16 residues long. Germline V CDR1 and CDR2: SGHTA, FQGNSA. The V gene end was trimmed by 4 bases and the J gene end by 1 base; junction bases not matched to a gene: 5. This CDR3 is CASSSGTGRSNQPQHF. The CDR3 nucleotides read TGTGCCAGCAGCTCCGGGACAGGGCGAAGCAATCAGCCCCAGCATTTT.